The 19 T cell receptor beta chains listed next were all sequenced from one sample in a study of cytomegalovirus exposure and HLA in healthy donors. Sequencing used immunoSEQ multiplex PCR; TCRdb keeps in-frame clones, though not all of them. This table has fewer than 250,000 clones, 83% appearing once. Sequencing input: PBMCs. The source is a young woman in good health and CMV-seronegative.

The chain employs TRBV5-1 and TRBJ1-1; no clear D gene. The CDR3 is made up of 12 amino acids. Germline CDR1 SGHRS, CDR2 YFSETQ. V shed 2 bases and J shed 9 bases, with 11 bases lying between them. The CDR3 DNA reads as TGCGCCAGCAGCTTATCGGCAGACAAAGCTTTCTTT. Translating gives CASSLSADKAFF.

This clone has more than one count but fewer than ten. V usage is TRBV27 and J usage is TRBJ1-4; 11 bases agree with TRBD1. V gave up 6 bases and J gave up 8 bases; unmatched junction bases: 8. Looked up from germline, CDR1 is MNHEY and CDR2 is SMNVEV (reference sequence). This CDR3 is 15 amino acids long. The CDR3 nucleotides read TGTGCCAGCAGCCTAATGGGACAGGGGGGGGAAAAACTGTTTTTT. Amino acids: CASSLMGQGGEKLFF.

The chain combines TRBV5-1 with TRBJ2-3; 9 bases align to TRBD1. Germline V gene sequence: CDR1 SGHRS, CDR2 YFSETQ. CDR3 size: 14 residues. The J segment lost 2 bases and the V segment lost 2 bases, leaving 0 bases of the junction unmatched. CDR3 residues: CASSLQGATDTQYF. CDR3 coding DNA: TGCGCCAGCAGCTTACAGGGGGCCACAGATACGCAGTATTTT.

Only one count was recorded for this clone. This sequence joins TRBV7-2 and TRBJ2-2, with 7 nucleotides matching TRBD2. The CDR3 sequence is 14 residues long. The trim removed 8 bases at V and 2 bases at J, leaving 5 bases unmatched. CDR1 and CDR2 from the germline V gene are SGHTA and FQGNSA. The CDR3 reads CASQLATNTGELFF. CDR3 DNA: TGTGCCAGCCAACTAGCGACCAACACCGGGGAGCTGTTTTTT.

The gene calls are TRBV30 and TRBJ1-1, with 8 bases matching TRBD1. The CDR3 consists of 18 residues. Germline V gene data show CDR1 as GTSNPN and CDR2 as SVGIG (reference sequence). Trimming cost V 3 bases and J 0 bases; bases outside gene matches: 15. The CDR3 sequence is CAWRGPRTGTTMNTEAFF. The CDR3, as DNA: TGTGCCTGGAGGGGACCCAGGACAGGGACAACCATGAACACTGAAGCTTTCTTT.

This chain uses TRBV5-1 with TRBJ1-6, with a possible D match to TRBD1 (5 bases). The CDR3 loop spans 16 amino acids. With 2 bases removed from V and 3 bases from J, the gap between germline ends came to 12 bases. Germline values: CDR1 SGHRS, CDR2 YFSETQ. The CDR3 loop is CASSLDGRDYNSPLHF. The CDR3 DNA sequence: TGCGCCAGCAGCTTAGATGGCAGGGACTATAATTCACCCCTCCACTTT.

The chain links TRBV6-1 to TRBJ2-3, with a weak D call TRBD1 (6 bases). Germline loops: CDR1 MNHNS, CDR2 SASEGT. This CDR3 has 15 amino acids. With 1 base removed from V and 2 bases from J, the gap between germline ends came to 10 bases. For the CDR3, the DNA is TGTGCCAGCAGTGAAGGGACAGATCTCACAGATACGCAGTATTTT. Amino acid sequence: CASSEGTDLTDTQYF.

The rearrangement joins TRBV9 to TRBJ1-3, with D unresolved. The germline CDR1 and CDR2 sequences are SGDLS and YYNGEE. V lost 0 bases, J lost 0 bases, and 4 bases lay in between. The CDR3 extends over 14 amino acids. The CDR3 here is CASSVEASGNTIYF. CDR3 coding DNA: TGTGCCAGCAGCGTAGAAGCCTCTGGAAACACCATATATTTT.

The rearrangement joins TRBV15 to TRBJ2-5; D remains unclear. CDR3 length: 13 amino acids. Germline assignment: CDR1 LNHNV and CDR2 YYDKDF (reference sequence). V dropped 0 bases and J dropped 5 bases, with 7 bases sitting between them. The CDR3 sequence: CATSRDPTETQYF. In nucleotides, the CDR3 is TGTGCCACCAGCAGAGATCCGACGGAGACCCAGTACTTC.

This clone appeared a few times. The chain is built from TRBV11-3 and TRBJ1-5, with D unresolved. The CDR3 is made up of 15 amino acids. Per germline, CDR1 SGHNT and CDR2 YENEEA. V shed 5 bases and J shed 1 base, with 12 bases lying between them. The CDR3 region is CASSRFDGSNQPQHF. In DNA, the CDR3 is TGTGCCAGCAGCCGCTTCGACGGGAGCAATCAGCCCCAGCATTTT. Full variable domain (rest looked up from reference TRBV11-3 and TRBJ1-5): EAGVVQSPRYKIIEKKQPVAFWCNPISGHNTLYWYLQNLGQGPELLIRYENEEAVDDSQLPKDRFSAERLKGVDSTLKIQPAELGDSAVYLCASSRFDGSNQPQHFGDGTRLSIL.

Only a few counts were recorded for this clone. The chain employs TRBV7-8 and TRBJ1-1; TRBD1 agrees at 7 bases. The CDR3 sequence is 15 residues long. V gave up 0 bases and J gave up 1 base; unmatched junction bases: 2. Germline V gene data show CDR1 as SGHVS and CDR2 as FQNEAQ. CDR3: CASSLAGTANTEAFF. As DNA, the CDR3 is TGTGCCAGCAGCTTAGCGGGGACAGCGAACACTGAAGCTTTCTTT.

The chain is built from TRBV18 and TRBJ1-1, with D perhaps matching TRBD1 (6 bases). The V and J ends lost 6 bases and 0 bases respectively, with 11 bases between them. The CDR3 sequence is 14 residues long. In germline, CDR1 is KGHSH, CDR2 LQKENI. The CDR3 reads CASSRGWVNTEAFF. The CDR3 DNA sequence: TGTGCCAGCTCGAGGGGGTGGGTGAACACTGAAGCTTTCTTT.

The rearrangement uses TRBV5-1 and TRBJ2-7, with 7 bases identical to TRBD1. Germline CDR1 SGHRS, CDR2 YFSETQ. The CDR3 extends over 15 amino acids. V gave up 4 bases and J gave up 6 bases; unmatched junction bases: 13. CDR3 protein: CASSARQGRGREQYF. In nucleotides, the CDR3 is TGCGCCAGCAGCGCTCGACAGGGCCGGGGACGCGAGCAGTACTTC.

This clone has more than one count but fewer than ten. The gene calls are TRBV10-1 and TRBJ1-5; 7 nucleotides match TRBD1. CDR3 length: 15 amino acids. V lost 9 bases to trimming and J lost 0 bases; unmatched junction nucleotides: 8. Germline CDR1 is WNHNN and CDR2 is SYGVQD (reference sequence). This chain's CDR3 is CARPQQGRSNQPQHF. DNA of the CDR3: TGCGCCAGACCCCAACAGGGGCGTAGCAATCAGCCCCAGCATTTT.

The chain links TRBV28 to TRBJ2-3; TRBD1 agrees at 7 bases. V lost 4 bases to trimming and J lost 0 bases; unmatched junction nucleotides: 4. CDR1 is MDHEN and CDR2 is SYDVKM in the germline V gene. CDR3 size: 15 residues. CDR3 loop: CASSWTGTSTDTQYF. The CDR3 DNA reads as TGTGCCAGCAGTTGGACAGGTACTAGCACAGATACGCAGTATTTT. Variable domain in full (rest from reference TRBV28 and TRBJ2-3): DVKVTQSSRYLVKRTGEKVFLECVQDMDHENMFWYRQDPGLGLRLIYFSYDVKMKEKGDIPEGYSVSREKKERFSLILESASTNQTSMYLCASSWTGTSTDTQYFGPGTRLTVL.

The chain links TRBV11-2 to TRBJ2-7; D not certain. CDR3 length equals 15 residues. Germline CDR1 SGHAT, CDR2 FQNNGV. Trimming took 5 bases from V and 2 from J, leaving 16 bases between them. The CDR3 protein is CASSDRAVRAYEQYF. CDR3 DNA: TGTGCCAGCAGCGACCGGGCCGTAAGAGCCTACGAGCAGTACTTC. The entire variable domain, with the rest obtained from reference TRBV11-2 and TRBJ2-7, is as follows: EAGVAQSPRYKIIEKRQSVAFWCNPISGHATLYWYQQILGQGPKLLIQFQNNGVVDDSQLPKDRFSAERLKGVDSTLKIQPAKLEDSAVYLCASSDRAVRAYEQYFGPGTRLTVT.

This clone appeared a few times. J is TRBJ2-7 and V is TRBV28; D is unresolved. This CDR3 spans 11 amino acids. Germline CDR1 is MDHEN and CDR2 is SYDVKM. Trimming took off 4 bases at V and 10 bases at J, with 11 bases between the two ends. CDR3 loop: CASSSLPEQYF. The CDR3 DNA reads as TGTGCCAGCAGTTCTCTACCAGAACAGTACTTC.

The chain is built from TRBV27 and TRBJ2-5; D is uncertain. V lost 5 bases to trimming and J lost 0 bases, with 7 bases between them. CDR1 MNHEY and CDR2 SMNVEV come from the germline V gene (reference sequence). This CDR3 has 13 amino acids. In DNA form, the CDR3 reads TGTGCCAGCAGTCCTCGCTACCAAGAGACCCAGTACTTC. This encodes CASSPRYQETQYF.

The V gene is TRBV5-8, the J gene TRBJ2-7; 9 nucleotides agree with TRBD1. CDR1 is SGHTS, CDR2 YDEGEE, per germline. V was clipped by 3 bases and J by 5 bases; unmatched bases: 9. The CDR3 extends over 15 amino acids. CDR3 coding DNA: TGTGCCAGCAGCTCCTACGGGACAGGGCGGGACGAGCAGTACTTC. The encoded protein is CASSSYGTGRDEQYF. Supplemented by reference TRBV5-8 and TRBJ2-7, the full variable domain reads EAGVTQSPTHLIKTRGQQATLRCSPISGHTSVYWYQQALGLGLQFLLWYDEGEERNRGNFPPRFSGRQFPNYSSELNVNALELEDSALYLCASSSYGTGRDEQYFGPGTRLTVT.